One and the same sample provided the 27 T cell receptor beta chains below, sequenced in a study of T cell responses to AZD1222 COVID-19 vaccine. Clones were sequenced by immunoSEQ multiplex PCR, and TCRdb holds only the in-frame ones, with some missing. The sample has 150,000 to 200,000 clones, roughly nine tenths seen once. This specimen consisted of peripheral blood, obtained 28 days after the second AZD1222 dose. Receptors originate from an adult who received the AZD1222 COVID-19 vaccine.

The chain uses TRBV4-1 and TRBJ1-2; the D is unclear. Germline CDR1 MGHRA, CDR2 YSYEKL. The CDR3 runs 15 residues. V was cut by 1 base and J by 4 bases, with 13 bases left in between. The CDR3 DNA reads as TGCGCCAGCAGCCAAGTGCTAGGCAGCTCCTATGGCTACACCTTC. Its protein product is CASSQVLGSSYGYTF.

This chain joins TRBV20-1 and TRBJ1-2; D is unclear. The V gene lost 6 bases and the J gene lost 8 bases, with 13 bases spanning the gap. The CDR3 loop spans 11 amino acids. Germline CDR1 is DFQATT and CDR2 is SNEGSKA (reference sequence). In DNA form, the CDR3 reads TGCAGTGCCCATTCCTGGAGAGGCTACACCTTC. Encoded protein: CSAHSWRGYTF.

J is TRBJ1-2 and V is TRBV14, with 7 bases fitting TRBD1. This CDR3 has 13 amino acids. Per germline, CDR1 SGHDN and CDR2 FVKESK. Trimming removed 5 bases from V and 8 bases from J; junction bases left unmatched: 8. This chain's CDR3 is CASSYQGVRGYTF. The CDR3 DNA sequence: TGTGCCAGCAGCTACCAGGGGGTACGGGGCTACACCTTC.

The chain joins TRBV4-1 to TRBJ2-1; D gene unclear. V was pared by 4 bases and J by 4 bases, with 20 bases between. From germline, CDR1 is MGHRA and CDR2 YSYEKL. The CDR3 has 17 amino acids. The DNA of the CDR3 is TGCGCCAGCAGCCGGAGCTTAATCGGTCCAGGTTACAATGAGCAGTTCTTC. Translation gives CASSRSLIGPGYNEQFF.

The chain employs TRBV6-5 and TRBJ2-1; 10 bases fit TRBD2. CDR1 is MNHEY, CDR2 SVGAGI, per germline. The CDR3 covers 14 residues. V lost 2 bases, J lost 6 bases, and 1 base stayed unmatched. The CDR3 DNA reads TGTGCCAGCAGTTACCTAGCGGGAGCCAATGAGCAGTTCTTC. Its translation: CASSYLAGANEQFF.

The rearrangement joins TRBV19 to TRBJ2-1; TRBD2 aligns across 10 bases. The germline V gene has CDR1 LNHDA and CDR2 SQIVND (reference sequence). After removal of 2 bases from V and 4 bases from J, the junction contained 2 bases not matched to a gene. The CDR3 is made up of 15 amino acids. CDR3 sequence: CASSIRAGGYNEQFF. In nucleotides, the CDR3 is TGTGCCAGTAGTATAAGAGCGGGAGGGTACAATGAGCAGTTCTTC.

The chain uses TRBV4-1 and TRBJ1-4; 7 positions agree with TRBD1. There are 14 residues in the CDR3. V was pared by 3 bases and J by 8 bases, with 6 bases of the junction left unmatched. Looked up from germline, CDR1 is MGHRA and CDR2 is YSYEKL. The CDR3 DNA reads TGCGCCAGCAGCCAGATCGGGACAGACGAAAAACTGTTTTTT. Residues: CASSQIGTDEKLFF.

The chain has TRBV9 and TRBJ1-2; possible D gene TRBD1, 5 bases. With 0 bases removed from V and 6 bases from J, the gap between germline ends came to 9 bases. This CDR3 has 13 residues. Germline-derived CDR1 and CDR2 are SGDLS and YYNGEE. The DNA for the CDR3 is TGTGCCAGCAGCGTAGGGCCAGGGCATGGCTACACCTTC. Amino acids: CASSVGPGHGYTF.

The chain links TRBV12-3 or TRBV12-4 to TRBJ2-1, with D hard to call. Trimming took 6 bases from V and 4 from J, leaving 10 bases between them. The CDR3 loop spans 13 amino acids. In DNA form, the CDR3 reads TGTGCCAGCAGCCAAAACCGATACAATGAGCAGTTCTTC. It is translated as CASSQNRYNEQFF.

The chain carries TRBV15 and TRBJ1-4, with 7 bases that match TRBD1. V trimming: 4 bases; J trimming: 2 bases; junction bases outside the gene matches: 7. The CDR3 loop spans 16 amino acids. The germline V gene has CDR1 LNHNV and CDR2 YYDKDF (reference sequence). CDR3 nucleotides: TGTGCCACCAGCACCGTAACAGGGGCTACTAATGAAAAACTGTTTTTT. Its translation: CATSTVTGATNEKLFF. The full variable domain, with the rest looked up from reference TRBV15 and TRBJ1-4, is DAMVIQNPRYQVTQFGKPVTLSCSQTLNHNVMYWYQQKSSQAPKLLFHYYDKDFNNEADTPDNFQSRRPNTSFCFLDIRSPGLGDTAMYLCATSTVTGATNEKLFFGSGTQLSVL.

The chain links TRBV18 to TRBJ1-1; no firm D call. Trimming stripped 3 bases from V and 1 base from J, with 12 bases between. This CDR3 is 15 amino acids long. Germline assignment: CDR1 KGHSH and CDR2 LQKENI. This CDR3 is CASSPRGWENTEAFF. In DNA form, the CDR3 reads TGTGCCAGCTCACCCCGCGGATGGGAGAACACTGAAGCTTTCTTT.

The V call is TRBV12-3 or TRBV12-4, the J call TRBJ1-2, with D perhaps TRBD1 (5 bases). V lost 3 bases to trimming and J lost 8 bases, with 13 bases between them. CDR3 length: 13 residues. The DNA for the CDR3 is TGTGCCAGCAGTTTCGCGTTGGGGGACGGCTACACCTTC. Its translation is CASSFALGDGYTF.

The CDR3 DNA reads TGTGCCTCAGGGAGGCAGGGGAATTCTGGAAACACCATATATTTT. This gives the protein CASGRQGNSGNTIYF. The chain couples TRBV30 to TRBJ1-3; a weak D match, TRBD1 (6 bases). This CDR3 spans 15 amino acids. Trimming cost V 7 bases and J 1 base, with 17 bases left between them. Germline-derived CDR1 and CDR2 are GTSNPN and SVGIG (reference sequence).

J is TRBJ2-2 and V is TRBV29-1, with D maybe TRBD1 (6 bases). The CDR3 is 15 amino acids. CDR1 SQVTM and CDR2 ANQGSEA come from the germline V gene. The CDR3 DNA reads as TGCAGTGGCGAGGTGGGGGCAGTCGGTAGCGGGGAGCTGTTTTTT. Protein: CSGEVGAVGSGELFF.

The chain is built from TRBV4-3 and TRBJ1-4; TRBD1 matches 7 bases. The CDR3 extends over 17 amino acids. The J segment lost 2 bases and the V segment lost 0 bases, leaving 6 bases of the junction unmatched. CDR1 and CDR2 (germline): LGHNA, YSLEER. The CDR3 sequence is CASSQDKWDSTNEKLFF. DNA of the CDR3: TGCGCCAGCAGCCAAGATAAGTGGGACAGTACTAATGAAAAACTGTTTTTT.

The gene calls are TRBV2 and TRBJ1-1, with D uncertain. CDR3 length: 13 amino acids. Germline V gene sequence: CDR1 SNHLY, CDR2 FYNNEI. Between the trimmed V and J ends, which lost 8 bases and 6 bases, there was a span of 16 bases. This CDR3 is CASRENGAAEAFF. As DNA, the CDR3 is TGTGCCAGCCGGGAAAACGGCGCGGCTGAAGCTTTCTTT.

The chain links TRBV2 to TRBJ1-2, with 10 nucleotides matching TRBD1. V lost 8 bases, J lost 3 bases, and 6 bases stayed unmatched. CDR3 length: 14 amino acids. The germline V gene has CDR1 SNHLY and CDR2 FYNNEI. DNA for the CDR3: TGTGCCAGCCGCGCGGGACAGGGGTACTATGGCTACACCTTC. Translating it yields CASRAGQGYYGYTF.

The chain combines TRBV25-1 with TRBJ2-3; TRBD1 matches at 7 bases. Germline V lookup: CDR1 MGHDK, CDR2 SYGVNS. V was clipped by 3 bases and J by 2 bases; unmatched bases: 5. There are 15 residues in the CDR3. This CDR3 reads CASSETGRVTDTQYF. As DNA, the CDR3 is TGTGCCAGCAGTGAGACAGGGCGGGTCACAGATACGCAGTATTTT.

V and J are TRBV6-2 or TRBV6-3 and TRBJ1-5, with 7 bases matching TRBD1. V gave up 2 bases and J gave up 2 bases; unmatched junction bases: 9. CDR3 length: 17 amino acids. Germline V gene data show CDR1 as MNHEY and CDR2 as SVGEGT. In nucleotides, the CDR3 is TGTGCCAGCAGTTACGAGCCCGGCAGGGGGGGCAATCAGCCCCAGCATTTT. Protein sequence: CASSYEPGRGGNQPQHF.

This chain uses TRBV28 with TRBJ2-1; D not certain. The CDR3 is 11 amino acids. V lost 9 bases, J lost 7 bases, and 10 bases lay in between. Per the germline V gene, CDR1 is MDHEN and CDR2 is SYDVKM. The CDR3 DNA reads TGTGCCAGTTCGCCTTGGAATGAGCAGTTCTTC. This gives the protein CASSPWNEQFF.

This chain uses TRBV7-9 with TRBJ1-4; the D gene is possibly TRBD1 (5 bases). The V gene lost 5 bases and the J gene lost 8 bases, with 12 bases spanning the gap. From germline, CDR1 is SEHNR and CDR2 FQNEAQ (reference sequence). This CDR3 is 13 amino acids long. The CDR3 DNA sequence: TGTGCCAGCAGCCCAGGACACAGCGAAAAACTGTTTTTT. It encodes CASSPGHSEKLFF.

The CDR3 DNA reads TGTGCCAGTAGTGTAGGACATCATCACCCCCAGCCCCAGCATTTT. The encoded protein is CASSVGHHHPQPQHF. The chain recombines TRBV19 with TRBJ1-5; D possibly corresponds to TRBD1 (5 bases). The V gene lost 5 bases and the J gene lost 7 bases, with 18 bases spanning the gap. CDR3 length: 15 residues. Germline V gene sequence: CDR1 LNHDA, CDR2 SQIVND (reference sequence).

In DNA, the CDR3 is TGTGCCTGGAGTGTACGTGGGTTTGGCTACACCTTC. This encodes CAWSVRGFGYTF. The chain recombines TRBV30 with TRBJ1-2, with D hard to call. Trimming cost V 0 bases and J 7 bases, with 9 bases left between them. From germline, CDR1 is GTSNPN and CDR2 SVGIG (reference sequence). This CDR3 has 12 residues.

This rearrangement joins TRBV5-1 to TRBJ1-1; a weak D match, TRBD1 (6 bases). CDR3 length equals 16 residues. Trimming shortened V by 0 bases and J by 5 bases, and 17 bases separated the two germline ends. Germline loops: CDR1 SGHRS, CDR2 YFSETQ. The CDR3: CASSLGGGKGSTEAFF. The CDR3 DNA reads TGCGCCAGCAGCTTGGGAGGGGGTAAGGGTTCGACTGAAGCTTTCTTT.

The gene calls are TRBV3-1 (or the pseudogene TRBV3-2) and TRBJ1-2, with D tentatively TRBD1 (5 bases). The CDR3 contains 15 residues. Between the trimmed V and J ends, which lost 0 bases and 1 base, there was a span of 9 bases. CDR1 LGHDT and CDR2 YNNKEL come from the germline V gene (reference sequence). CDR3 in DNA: TGTGCCAGCAGCCAAGAGGGGCAGGGTAACTATGGCTACACCTTC. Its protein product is CASSQEGQGNYGYTF.

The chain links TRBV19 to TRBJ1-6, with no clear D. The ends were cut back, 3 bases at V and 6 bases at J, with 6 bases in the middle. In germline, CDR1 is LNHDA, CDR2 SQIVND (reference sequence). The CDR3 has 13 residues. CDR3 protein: CASSMVSNSPLHF. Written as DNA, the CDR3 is TGTGCCAGTAGTATGGTTAGTAATTCACCCCTCCACTTT.

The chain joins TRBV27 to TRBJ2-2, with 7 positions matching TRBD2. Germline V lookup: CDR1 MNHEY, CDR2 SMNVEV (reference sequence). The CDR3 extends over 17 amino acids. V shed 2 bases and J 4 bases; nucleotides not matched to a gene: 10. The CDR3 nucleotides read TGTGCCAGCAGTTTAAGCGAGACTAGCAGTCCCACCGGGGAGCTGTTTTTT. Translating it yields CASSLSETSSPTGELFF.